This T cell receptor (beta chain) was profiled in a study of vaccination effects on CD4 cells after COVID-19. Measured with immunoSEQ multiplex PCR; TCRdb has only the in-frame clones, and not every one. This table holds fewer than 30,000 clones, 83% found once. For this clone: What it binds is unknown.

Within the ViraFEST assay, antigen-specific CD4+ T cells underwent expansion with viral peptide pools prior to sequencing. A 10-day culture period preceded the isolation of CD4+ T cells. Subjects were given two BNT162b2 or mRNA-1273 vaccine doses. The length of the CDR3 is 13 residues. The V gene lost 3 bases and the J gene lost 6 bases, with 6 bases spanning the gap. Per the germline V gene, CDR1 is SEHNR and CDR2 is FQNEAQ (reference sequence). V and J are TRBV7-9 and TRBJ1-6, with D tentatively TRBD1 (5 bases). The TCR was taken from a human donor who received a COVID-19 vaccine. Some clones in this sample may be carry-over from other donors' samples. The material was CD4+ T cells from PBMCs cultured with HCoV-NL63 spike peptides, obtained after COVID-19 vaccination. CDR3: CASSLGPNSPLHF. Written as DNA, the CDR3 is TGTGCCAGCAGCTTGGGGCCTAATTCACCCCTCCACTTT.